The 11 T cell receptor beta chains below come from one sample, sequenced in a study of Graves' ophthalmopathy and Graves' hyperthyroidism. Amplification targeted the TCR beta CDR3 regions, with RNA transcripts as the source material. The workflow started with a first-round RT-PCR run with HTBI primers and then moved on to a second-round multiplex PCR. TCRdb passed the multiplex PCR reads through MiXCR, listing each CDR3 protein once. The sample carries roughly 1.1 million distinct CDR3 sequences, less than 45% recorded once. The sample comprised peripheral blood or thyroid tissue (not recorded which). The receptors were gathered from an adult man with Graves' hyperthyroidism.

J is TRBJ2-3 and V is TRBV2; TRBD2 matches 8 bases. The germline gives CDR1 SNHLY, CDR2 FYNNEI. This CDR3 is built from 14 residues. J lost 4 bases, V lost 7 bases, and 7 bases had no gene match. In DNA, the CDR3 is TGTGCCAGCATCAACCCGGGGGGGGCAGATACGCAGTATTTT. Protein product: CASINPGGADTQYF.

The table lists this clonotype with a few counts. The chain couples TRBV15 to TRBJ2-7, with TRBD2 matching 13 bases. The V and J ends lost 1 base and 4 bases, in that order; junction bases with no gene match: 4. From germline, CDR1 is LNHNV and CDR2 YYDKDF (reference sequence). This CDR3 spans 16 amino acids. The CDR3 sequence: CATSRGPGLAGYEQYF. CDR3 nucleotides: TGTGCCACCAGCAGAGGGCCGGGACTAGCGGGGTACGAGCAGTACTTC.

This chain links TRBV12-3 or TRBV12-4 with TRBJ1-6; D not certain. The CDR3 has 16 residues. Trimming cost V 1 base and J 6 bases, with 13 bases left between them. This CDR3 is CASSLGRGLTNSPLHF. CDR3 DNA: TGTGCCAGCAGTTTAGGGCGAGGATTAACTAATTCACCCCTCCACTTT.

The J gene is TRBJ2-7, the V gene TRBV10-1, with D tentatively TRBD1 or TRBD2 (6 bases each). The CDR3 covers 15 residues. The germline V gene has CDR1 WNHNN and CDR2 SYGVQD (reference sequence). V was shortened by 6 bases and J by 2 bases, with 17 bases between the two germline ends. CDR3 DNA: TGCGCCAGCAGCGACAACAAGGGGGGTACCTACGAGCAGTACTTC. This translates into CASSDNKGGTYEQYF.

This clonotype was detected many times. The chain joins TRBV15 to TRBJ2-5; D gene unclear. This CDR3 is built from 13 residues. The V end was cut by 2 bases, the J end by 2 bases, with 6 bases between. CDR1 is LNHNV and CDR2 is YYDKDF in the germline V gene (reference sequence). CDR3 protein: CATSRTSQETQYF. In nucleotides, the CDR3 is TGTGCCACCAGCAGAACCTCTCAAGAGACCCAGTACTTC.

This clonotype showed up many times. The V call is TRBV7-2, the J call TRBJ2-7; 8 bases are a match to TRBD1. V dropped 4 bases and J dropped 2; count of bases not matched to a gene: 4. There are 14 residues in the CDR3. Germline V lookup: CDR1 SGHTA, CDR2 FQGNSA. The CDR3 loop is CASSSTGGPYEQYF. The CDR3 DNA reads TGTGCCAGCAGCTCTACAGGGGGACCCTACGAGCAGTACTTC.

The chain uses TRBV20-1 and TRBJ1-5, with 8 nucleotides matching TRBD1. V was pared by 4 bases and J by 6 bases, with 5 bases of the junction left unmatched. The CDR3 runs 13 residues. Germline V CDR1 and CDR2: DFQATT, SNEGSKA (reference sequence). This CDR3 reads CSATGQGGQPQHF. CDR3 bases: TGCAGTGCTACCGGACAGGGAGGTCAGCCCCAGCATTTT.

The chain has TRBV7-7 and TRBJ1-1; D remains ambiguous. Germline CDR1 is SSHAT and CDR2 is FNYEAQ (reference sequence). The CDR3 is made up of 11 amino acids. The V gene lost 1 base and the J gene lost 12 bases, with 9 bases spanning the gap. The CDR3: CASSLGVGTFF. For the CDR3, the DNA is TGTGCCAGCAGCTTAGGGGTTGGGACTTTCTTT.

This clonotype was counted ten times or more. The J gene is TRBJ1-5, the V gene TRBV7-9, with TRBD1 identical over 9 bases. This CDR3 region has 16 residues. V dropped 1 base and J dropped 2; count of bases not matched to a gene: 3. CDR1 and CDR2 (germline): SEHNR, FQNEAQ (reference sequence). The CDR3 DNA reads TGTGCCAGCAGCTTAGAGGGACAGGGACGCAATCAGCCCCAGCATTTT. Translating gives CASSLEGQGRNQPQHF.

This clonotype was detected a few times. The chain couples TRBV2 to TRBJ2-5, with D unclear. The V end lost 7 bases, the J end lost 5 bases, and 14 bases lay between the germline ends. The CDR3 has 13 residues. Per the germline V gene, CDR1 is SNHLY and CDR2 is FYNNEI. The CDR3 bases are TGTGCCAGCAAGGCCTGGGTCGGGGAGACCCAGTACTTC. Its protein product is CASKAWVGETQYF. The whole variable domain, remainder taken from reference TRBV2 and TRBJ2-5, is EPEVTQTPSHQVTQMGQEVILRCVPISNHLYFYWYRQILGQKVEFLVSFYNNEISEKSEIFDDQFSVERPDGSNFTLKIRSTKLEDSAMYFCASKAWVGETQYFGPGTRLLVL.

As for this clonotype: This may arise from a read error, as a much more abundant clone is one base away. V gene TRBV10-3 combines with J gene TRBJ2-5; 8 positions agree with TRBD1. CDR1 and CDR2 (germline): ENHRY, SYGVKD. Losses at the gene ends were 0 bases for V and 1 base for J; bases not matched to a gene: 4. This CDR3 has 16 residues. In DNA form, the CDR3 reads TGTGCCATCAGTGAGTCGTGTACAGGGGGCCAAGAGACCCAGTACTTC. It is translated as CAISESCTGGQETQYF.